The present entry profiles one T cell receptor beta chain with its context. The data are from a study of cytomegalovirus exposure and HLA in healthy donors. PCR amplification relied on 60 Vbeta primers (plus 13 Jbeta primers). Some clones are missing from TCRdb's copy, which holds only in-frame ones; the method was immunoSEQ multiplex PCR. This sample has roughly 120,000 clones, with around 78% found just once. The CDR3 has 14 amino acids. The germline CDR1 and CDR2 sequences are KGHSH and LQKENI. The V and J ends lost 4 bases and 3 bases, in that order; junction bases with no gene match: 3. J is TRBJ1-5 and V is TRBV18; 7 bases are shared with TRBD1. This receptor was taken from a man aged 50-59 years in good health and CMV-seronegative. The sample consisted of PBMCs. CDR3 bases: TGTGCCAGCTCACTGGGACAGAACAATCAGCCCCAGCATTTT. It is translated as CASSLGQNNQPQHF.